This TCR beta chain was recovered during a study of response to subunit inactivated influenza vaccine. General study findings and limits: A suggestion made by the authors is that each seasonal influenza vaccination recruits few new T cells.

This CDR3 contains 13 residues. V lost 8 bases and J lost 1; bases outside the gene matches: 3. Per germline, CDR1 MNHEY and CDR2 SVGEGT. TCRdb independently ran MiXCR on the RT-PCR reads; one entry per CDR3 protein. The sample has approximately 500,000 distinct CDR3 sequences; 10% to 15% are singletons. Points on this clonotype: The antigen is unknown.

The chain recombines TRBV6-2 or TRBV6-3 with TRBJ2-3; 7 bases are a match to TRBD2. The sequence came from a man aged 50-60 years who received an inactivated influenza vaccine. Sequenced material: PBMCs from blood, taken more than 35 days after vaccination. CDR3 coding DNA: TGTGCCAGCGGCGGGAGTCGCACAGATACGCAGTATTTT. This codes for CASGGSRTDTQYF.